This passage covers 17 T cell receptor beta chains from one sample sequenced in a study of read filtering for tumor transcriptome and immune sequencing. This library used approximately 390 ng RNA and molecular barcoded adaptors spanning alpha/delta and beta/gamma chains. One entry per CDR3 protein results from TCRdb running MiXCR on the reads. The repertoire holds 45,000 to 55,000 distinct CDR3 sequences, with around 12% as singletons. The sample consisted of a population of CD138-negative cells sorted from bone marrow. The receptor set was obtained from a donor aged 40 or over with multiple myeloma.

This clonotype occurred many times. This chain joins TRBV30 and TRBJ2-3; TRBD2 is a possible D gene (6 bases). This CDR3 contains 12 residues. Germline CDR1 reads GTSNPN; CDR2 reads SVGIG (reference sequence). The V gene lost 4 bases and the J gene lost 4 bases, with 9 bases spanning the gap. The CDR3 is CAWTLAPDTQYF. CDR3 in DNA: TGTGCCTGGACCCTAGCGCCAGATACGCAGTATTTT.

This clonotype was recorded many times. A read error may be the cause here, since a much bigger clone is one base away. The chain couples TRBV20-1 to TRBJ2-1; 9 positions match TRBD2. This CDR3 contains 14 residues. Germline CDR1 DFQATT, CDR2 SNEGSKA (reference sequence). The CDR3 region has the DNA TGCAGTGCGGGGGTTAGCGGGAGAAACAATGGGCAGTTCTTC. It translates to CSAGVSGRNNGQFF.

Many counts were recorded for this clonotype. The chain recombines TRBV2 with TRBJ2-1; unclear D gene. CDR1 is SNHLY, CDR2 FYNNEI, per germline. The V gene lost 5 bases and the J gene lost 10 bases, with 12 bases spanning the gap. CDR3 length equals 12 residues. For the CDR3, the DNA is TGTGCCAGCAGTTCACGACGCGACGAGCAGTTCTTC. It yields the protein CASSSRRDEQFF.

This clonotype showed up just a few times. Since a far larger clone is one base different, this is likely a read error. The chain couples TRBV29-1 to TRBJ2-7, with 10 bases lining up with TRBD2. The CDR3 totals 13 residues. Germline V gene sequence: CDR1 SQVTM, CDR2 ANQGSEA. The J segment lost 7 bases and the V segment lost 6 bases, leaving 9 bases of the junction unmatched. The CDR3 here is CSVKREGLNEQYF. CDR3 nucleotides: TGCAGCGTCAAGCGGGAGGGCCTCAATGAGCAGTACTTC.

This clonotype was observed many times. The V call is TRBV4-3, the J call TRBJ1-4; D not resolved. Deletions cut 1 base from V and 2 bases from J, with 11 bases between. Germline CDR1 is LGHNA and CDR2 is YSLEER. The CDR3 has 16 residues. CDR3 nucleotide sequence: TGCGCCAGCAGCCAAGGGTTAGGATTGACTAATGAAAAACTGTTTTTT. Its translation is CASSQGLGLTNEKLFF.

On this clonotype: A junction end diverges from the germline sequence, so it may reflect a read error. The rearrangement joins TRBV7-9 to TRBJ1-1, with 7 bases fitting TRBD1. The CDR3 consists of 14 residues. The germline CDR1 and CDR2 sequences are SEHNR and FQNEAQ (reference sequence). CDR3 residues: CASRFWTGGTEAFF. The CDR3 DNA follows: TGTGCCAGCAGATTCTGGACAGGCGGAACTGAAGCTTTCTTC.

In this sample, this clonotype turned up many times. The chain is built from TRBV28 and TRBJ1-1; D may be TRBD1 (5 bases). Germline loops: CDR1 MDHEN, CDR2 SYDVKM. Trimming removed 7 bases from V and 1 base from J, with 16 bases in between. The CDR3 spans 15 residues. The CDR3, as DNA: TGTGCCAGCAATCGAGGGGACTTTTCGAACACTGAAGCTTTCTTT. This translates into CASNRGDFSNTEAFF.

This clonotype came up many times. This chain uses TRBV6-5 with TRBJ2-1; D is undetermined. Germline CDR1 MNHEY, CDR2 SVGAGI. The V and J ends lost 0 bases and 0 bases respectively, with 12 bases between them. CDR3 length: 17 amino acids. The CDR3 DNA is TGTGCCAGCAGTTACTCGAGGCAGCGAAGCTCCTACAATGAGCAGTTCTTC. Translated, it gives CASSYSRQRSSYNEQFF.

This clonotype has a count of ten or more. This chain uses TRBV3-2 with TRBJ2-7; TRBD1, the D gene given by the table, was not confirmed from the DNA. TRBV3-2 represents a pseudogene. CDR3 length equals 13 residues. CDR3 DNA sequence: TGTGCCAGCAGCCACGGGGCCAACTACGAGCAGTACTTC. Amino acid sequence: CASSHGANYEQYF.

A note on this clonotype: This likely came from a read error, as a far larger clone is one base away. The rearrangement uses TRBV6-1 and TRBJ2-1, with 12 bases matching TRBD2. The CDR3 is made up of 14 amino acids. V lost 6 bases and J lost 7; bases outside the gene matches: 4. CDR1 MNHNS and CDR2 SASEGT come from the germline V gene. In DNA, the CDR3 is TGTGCCAGCAGCACGACTAGCGGGAGAAATGAGCAGTTCTTC. Amino acids: CASSTTSGRNEQFF.

This clonotype was counted ten times or more. J is TRBJ2-7 and V is TRBV20-1; D is perhaps TRBD1 or TRBD2 (5 bases each). The CDR3 contains 13 residues. Trimming shortened V by 1 base and J by 3 bases, and 10 bases separated the two germline ends. Germline V gene lookup returns CDR1 DFQATT and CDR2 SNEGSKA (reference sequence). CDR3 in DNA: TGCAGTGCTAGAGGGGGGTCCGGCTACGAGCAGTACTTC. Residues: CSARGGSGYEQYF.

By its share, this clonotype is medium-sized. This chain links TRBV18 with TRBJ2-1; 8 bases are a match to TRBD2. CDR3 length equals 15 residues. Germline CDR1 and CDR2: KGHSH and LQKENI. J was trimmed by 8 bases and V by 5 bases; bases with no gene match: 11. The CDR3 DNA is TGTGCCAGCTCAACGCGGACTAGCAGCGTCGATGAGCAGTTCTTC. This codes for CASSTRTSSVDEQFF.

This clonotype was counted only a few times. This chain uses TRBV6-6 with TRBJ2-4; 13 nucleotides line up with TRBD2. The CDR3 contains 16 residues. Germline CDR1 MNHNY, CDR2 SVGAGI (reference sequence). The J segment lost 1 base and the V segment lost 8 bases, leaving 5 bases of the junction unmatched. The CDR3 region is CASGLAGEVAKNIQYF. The CDR3 coding sequence is TGTGCCAGCGGACTAGCGGGAGAAGTGGCCAAAAACATTCAGTACTTC.

This clonotype was counted between two and nine times. The J gene is TRBJ2-2, the V gene TRBV15, with no clear D. Germline lookup yields CDR1 LNHNV and CDR2 YYDKDF (reference sequence). V lost 6 bases to trimming and J lost 6 bases, with 14 bases between them. This CDR3 has 14 amino acids. This chain's CDR3 is CATRVGNSAGELFF. In DNA, the CDR3 is TGTGCCACCAGGGTCGGTAACTCGGCCGGGGAGCTGTTTTTT.

In this sample, this clonotype turned up many times. The chain couples TRBV15 to TRBJ2-1, with a possible D match to TRBD2 (7 bases). The germline gives CDR1 LNHNV, CDR2 YYDKDF (reference sequence). Trimming took 1 base from V and 3 from J, leaving 16 bases between them. The CDR3 is 17 amino acids. Here the CDR3 reads CATSRGVRGLSYNEQFF. The DNA for the CDR3 is TGTGCCACCAGCAGAGGGGTCAGGGGACTAAGCTACAATGAGCAGTTCTTC. Full variable domain (rest looked up from reference TRBV15 and TRBJ2-1): DAMVIQNPRYQVTQFGKPVTLSCSQTLNHNVMYWYQQKSSQAPKLLFHYYDKDFNNEADTPDNFQSRRPNTSFCFLDIRSPGLGDTAMYLCATSRGVRGLSYNEQFFGPGTRLTVL.

Of note for this clonotype: A much larger clone differs from this one at a single base, so this may be a read error. The chain combines TRBV10-3 with TRBJ2-2, with TRBD1 matching over 10 bases. CDR1 ENHRY and CDR2 SYGVKD come from the germline V gene. This CDR3 contains 16 residues. CDR3 bases: TGTGCCATCAGTCATACCGGGACAGGGGAAACCGGGGAGCCGTTTTTT. This translates into CAISHTGTGETGEPFF.

This clonotype was picked up a small number of times. This rearrangement joins TRBV11-2 to TRBJ2-4; the D is unclear. This CDR3 is 13 amino acids long. V was clipped by 5 bases and J by 7 bases, with 12 bases between them. CDR1 is SGHAT and CDR2 is FQNNGV in the germline V gene. The CDR3 sequence: CASSPAGSNIQYF. The CDR3 nucleotides read TGTGCCAGCAGCCCAGCTGGTTCCAACATTCAGTACTTC. The entire variable domain, with the rest obtained from reference TRBV11-2 and TRBJ2-4, is as follows: EAGVAQSPRYKIIEKRQSVAFWCNPISGHATLYWYQQILGQGPKLLIQFQNNGVVDDSQLPKDRFSAERLKGVDSTLKIQPAKLEDSAVYLCASSPAGSNIQYFGAGTRLSVL.